These 12 T cell receptor beta chains came from one sample sequenced in a study of blood T cell repertoires in COVID-19. The protocol was immunoSEQ multiplex PCR, while the TCRdb copy is restricted to in-frame clones and leaves out a portion. The sample comprises about 260,000 clones, 88% of which are singletons, and around 0.7% rests with the top ten. Sequencing was done on a sample of peripheral blood. The source is a human donor in a cohort sampled during active COVID-19.

Notes on this clone: The sample holds other DNA sequences that translate to the same CDR3. This sequence joins TRBV5-5 and TRBJ2-7; D remains unclear. CDR3 length equals 11 residues. Germline CDR1 is SGHKS and CDR2 is YYEKEE (reference sequence). V shed 5 bases and J shed 2 bases, with 5 bases lying between them. The CDR3 region is CASSFTYEQYF. The CDR3 nucleotides read TGTGCCAGCAGTTTCACCTACGAGCAGTACTTC.

This chain links TRBV27 with TRBJ1-5, with D possibly matching TRBD1 (5 bases). This CDR3 region has 14 residues. Trimming took 3 bases from V and 7 from J, leaving 13 bases between them. The germline gives CDR1 MNHEY, CDR2 SMNVEV (reference sequence). CDR3: CASSFGMEGQPQHF. In DNA form, the CDR3 reads TGTGCCAGCAGTTTTGGGATGGAGGGGCAGCCCCAGCATTTT.

CDR3 in DNA: TGTGCCTGGGATTTACCCGGCGGGAACACTGAAGCTTTCTTT. This sequence encodes CAWDLPGGNTEAFF. The V gene is TRBV30, the J gene TRBJ1-1; unclear D gene. Trimming cost V 5 bases and J 1 base, with 14 bases left between them. CDR3 length: 14 amino acids. Germline assignment: CDR1 GTSNPN and CDR2 SVGIG (reference sequence).

The CDR3, as DNA: TGTGCCAGCAGTCGCGGGGGGGCCGGGGAGCTGTTTTTT. It yields the protein CASSRGGAGELFF. This chain connects TRBV12-3 or TRBV12-4 to TRBJ2-2; 9 bases align to TRBD2. V lost 5 bases to trimming and J lost 6 bases; unmatched junction nucleotides: 1. The CDR3 length is 13 residues.

The chain couples TRBV11-2 to TRBJ2-7; 10 bases match TRBD1. V lost 1 base to trimming and J lost 2 bases; unmatched junction nucleotides: 5. This CDR3 has 16 amino acids. Germline V gene lookup returns CDR1 SGHAT and CDR2 FQNNGV. In DNA, the CDR3 is TGTGCCAGCAGCTTAGTAGGGACAGGGGATCCCTACGAGCAGTACTTC. This encodes CASSLVGTGDPYEQYF.

This chain's CDR3 is CASSLELNYGYTF. Written as DNA, the CDR3 is TGTGCCAGCAGCTTAGAGCTGAACTATGGCTACACCTTC. The chain recombines TRBV7-2 with TRBJ1-2; no clear D gene. Germline V gene sequence: CDR1 SGHTA, CDR2 FQGNSA. The CDR3 runs to 13 residues. V lost 1 base to trimming and J lost 2 bases, with 5 bases between them.

The chain uses TRBV5-6 and TRBJ2-1; 8 nucleotides agree with TRBD1. Germline V CDR1 and CDR2: SGHDT, YYEEEE. The CDR3 is made up of 14 amino acids. J lost 15 bases, V lost 0 bases, and 11 bases had no gene match. Here the CDR3 reads CASSLGTGIPYGFF. The CDR3 bases are TGTGCCAGCAGCTTGGGGACAGGGATCCCGTATGGGTTCTTC.

The V call is TRBV28, the J call TRBJ2-7, with D perhaps matching TRBD2 (6 bases). V was trimmed by 4 bases and J by 1 base, leaving 11 bases between them. Germline V gene sequence: CDR1 MDHEN, CDR2 SYDVKM. The CDR3 has 14 residues. CDR3 nucleotides: TGTGCCAGCAGTTATACCGGGACTTCCTACGAGCAGTACTTC. As protein: CASSYTGTSYEQYF.

The CDR3 coding sequence is TGTGCCAGCAGTGACGGGACAGGGGGATGGACTGAAGCTTTCTTT. Translated: CASSDGTGGWTEAFF. This chain joins TRBV6-4 and TRBJ1-1, with 11 bases fitting TRBD1. This CDR3 contains 15 residues. The J segment lost 5 bases and the V segment lost 2 bases, leaving 4 bases of the junction unmatched. Germline-derived CDR1 and CDR2 are MRHNA and SNTAGT.

The chain carries TRBV5-4 and TRBJ2-3; D perhaps matches TRBD1 (5 bases). Trimming removed 4 bases from V and 0 bases from J, with 15 bases in between. The CDR3 totals 16 residues. Germline values: CDR1 SGHNT, CDR2 YYREEE (reference sequence). Here the CDR3 reads CASSSRVAPSTDTQYF. The CDR3 nucleotides read TGTGCCAGCAGCAGCAGGGTAGCTCCTAGCACAGATACGCAGTATTTT.

The J gene is TRBJ2-1, the V gene TRBV28, with 9 positions matching TRBD1. The ends lost 5 bases at V and 7 bases at J; junction bases unmatched: 21. The germline gives CDR1 MDHEN, CDR2 SYDVKM. The CDR3 is 19 residues long. CDR3 residues: CASSTTSLLRDREGNEQFF. The CDR3 DNA is TGTGCCAGCAGTACTACCTCTCTTCTCCGGGACAGGGAGGGTAATGAGCAGTTCTTC.

CDR3 sequence reads: CASSLDWTSGNEQYF. The CDR3 DNA is TGTGCCAGCAGCTTAGACTGGACTAGCGGGAACGAGCAGTACTTC. The chain recombines TRBV7-2 with TRBJ2-7; 12 nucleotides match TRBD2. The germline V gene encodes CDR1 SGHTA and CDR2 FQGNSA. Unmatched junction bases numbered 3, after V lost 1 base and J lost 5 bases. The CDR3 spans 15 residues.